These 21 T cell receptor beta chains were sequenced from one sample in a study of T cells in Graves' hyperthyroidism and ophthalmopathy. RNA transcripts gave rise to amplified TCR beta CDR3 regions. First-round RT-PCR with HTBI primers amplified the TCR CDR3 region. TCRdb ran MiXCR on the multiplex PCR reads and lists one entry per CDR3 protein. This table holds fewer than 900,000 distinct CDR3 sequences, 15% to 20% found once. The material sequenced was blood. The receptors derive from a man younger than 35 with Graves' hyperthyroidism.

This chain joins TRBV19 and TRBJ1-2; D may be TRBD1 (5 bases). CDR3 length: 13 residues. V lost 0 bases, J lost 4 bases, and 6 bases lay in between. In germline, CDR1 is LNHDA, CDR2 SQIVND (reference sequence). DNA of the CDR3: TGTGCCAGTAGTATAGACGGGGCCTATGGCTACACCTTC. As protein: CASSIDGAYGYTF. The variable domain in full, completed from reference TRBV19 and TRBJ1-2, reads DGGITQSPKYLFRKEGQNVTLSCEQNLNHDAMYWYRQDPGQGLRLIYYSQIVNDFQKGDIAEGYSVSREKKESFPLTVTSAQKNPTAFYLCASSIDGAYGYTFGSGTRLTVV.

This clonotype was observed many times. The rearrangement joins TRBV7-9 to TRBJ2-3, with TRBD2 as a possible D gene (5 bases). CDR3 length equals 13 residues. Trimming shortened V by 5 bases and J by 4 bases, and 10 bases separated the two germline ends. Germline V gene lookup returns CDR1 SEHNR and CDR2 FQNEAQ (reference sequence). In DNA form, the CDR3 reads TGTGCCAGCAGCGGAGGTCGGGCAGATACGCAGTATTTT. This translates into CASSGGRADTQYF.

The J gene is TRBJ2-2, the V gene TRBV7-3; maybe TRBD2 (5 bases). The V gene's germline CDR1 is SGHTA and CDR2 FQGTGA. CDR3 length: 15 residues. Trimming removed 5 bases at V and 6 bases at J, with 16 bases between. The CDR3 spells CASSLGLTGSGELFF. CDR3 bases: TGTGCCAGCAGCCTCGGCTTAACGGGATCCGGGGAGCTGTTTTTT.

This clonotype was found many times. The chain employs TRBV3-1 and TRBJ2-3, with D possibly being TRBD1 (6 bases). The CDR3 is made up of 14 amino acids. Germline V gene sequence: CDR1 LGHDT, CDR2 YNNKEL (reference sequence). V lost 3 bases and J lost 4, with 11 bases in between. The CDR3 here is CASSQRGSADTQYF. DNA for the CDR3: TGTGCCAGCAGCCAGAGGGGGAGTGCAGATACGCAGTATTTT.

The chain has TRBV5-8 and TRBJ2-7; either TRBD1 or TRBD2 may fit D (5 bases each). Trimming shortened V by 0 bases and J by 2 bases, and 9 bases separated the two germline ends. Germline V gene lookup returns CDR1 SGHTS and CDR2 YDEGEE. The CDR3 extends over 14 amino acids. This chain's CDR3 is CASSLEGPAYEQYF. CDR3 in DNA: TGTGCCAGCAGCTTGGAGGGACCCGCCTACGAGCAGTACTTC.

This clonotype has ten or more counts. The rearrangement uses TRBV18 and TRBJ2-3, with D possibly TRBD2 on 6 matching bases. CDR1 is KGHSH, CDR2 LQKENI, per germline. V lost 3 bases and J lost 5, with 24 bases in between. CDR3 length equals 18 residues. The DNA for the CDR3 is TGTGCCAGCTCACCTTACACCCCAATGGGACTCATTCGAGATACGCAGTATTTT. This sequence encodes CASSPYTPMGLIRDTQYF.

This clonotype was seen repeatedly, ten times or more. The chain joins TRBV12-3 or TRBV12-4 to TRBJ1-5; the D is unclear. The V end was cut by 6 bases, the J end by 2 bases, with 11 bases between. The CDR3 extends over 14 amino acids. The CDR3 DNA sequence: TGTGCCAGCAGGCGAACCGGGGGCAATCAGCCCCAGCATTTT. As protein: CASRRTGGNQPQHF.

This clonotype was observed a handful of times. The rearrangement uses TRBV6-1 and TRBJ2-2, with D tentatively TRBD1 or TRBD2 (5 bases each). Germline V gene lookup returns CDR1 MNHNS and CDR2 SASEGT. The CDR3 length is 16 residues. The V and J ends lost 8 bases and 3 bases respectively, with 19 bases between them. The CDR3 DNA sequence: TGTGCCAGCGGGACCCGTGGGGAAGTTCACACCGGGGAGCTGTTTTTT. It yields the protein CASGTRGEVHTGELFF.

The sample holds many counts of this clonotype. The chain links TRBV28 to TRBJ2-3, with 7 bases lining up with TRBD2. Germline V gives CDR1 MDHEN, CDR2 SYDVKM. The length of the CDR3 is 16 residues. J was trimmed by 5 bases and V by 8 bases; bases with no gene match: 16. CDR3 residues: CASQRPGGPKLDTQYF. For the CDR3, the DNA is TGTGCCAGCCAAAGGCCGGGAGGACCCAAGTTAGATACGCAGTATTTT.

CDR3 DNA sequence: TGTGCCAGCGGAGGACAGGGGCCCCAGCATTTT. It codes for CASGGQGPQHF. The genes are TRBV19 and TRBJ1-5, with TRBD1 matching over 8 bases. CDR3 length: 11 residues. Per the germline V gene, CDR1 is LNHDA and CDR2 is SQIVND (reference sequence). Losses at the gene ends were 9 bases for V and 9 bases for J; bases not matched to a gene: 4.

In its sample, this clonotype was seen a few times. The chain couples TRBV7-8 to TRBJ2-7, with D possibly being TRBD2 (6 bases). The length of the CDR3 is 14 residues. V shed 5 bases and J shed 2 bases, with 13 bases lying between them. Germline loops: CDR1 SGHVS, CDR2 FQNEAQ. DNA of the CDR3: TGTGCCAGCAGCGACCCGGGGGAAACCTACGAGCAGTACTTC. Its translation: CASSDPGETYEQYF.

There are many counts of this clonotype. The chain joins TRBV6-1 to TRBJ2-5; tentatively, D is TRBD1 (5 bases). Germline V CDR1 and CDR2: MNHNS, SASEGT. The V end lost 0 bases, the J end lost 7 bases, and 9 bases lay between the germline ends. CDR3 length: 13 amino acids. The CDR3 sequence: CASSEARVGTQYF. The CDR3 nucleotides are TGTGCCAGCAGTGAAGCCAGGGTAGGGACCCAGTACTTC.

The chain uses TRBV19 and TRBJ2-3, with D unclear. V gave up 2 bases and J gave up 6 bases, with 9 bases separating them. CDR1 and CDR2 from the germline V gene are LNHDA and SQIVND (reference sequence). The CDR3 contains 13 residues. The CDR3 here is CASSIRDPDTQYF. CDR3 nucleotide sequence: TGTGCCAGTAGTATAAGGGATCCGGATACGCAGTATTTT.

V usage is TRBV30 and J usage is TRBJ2-5; no clear D gene. Between the trimmed V and J ends, which lost 3 bases and 1 base, there was a span of 12 bases. CDR1 and CDR2 (germline): GTSNPN, SVGIG (reference sequence). The CDR3 runs 14 residues. DNA of the CDR3: TGTGCCTGGAGAGGCAGTCCCATCCAAGAGACCCAGTACTTC. Translated: CAWRGSPIQETQYF.

The chain employs TRBV7-9 and TRBJ2-3; D unclear. Germline loops: CDR1 SEHNR, CDR2 FQNEAQ (reference sequence). V lost 1 base to trimming and J lost 2 bases, with 7 bases between them. The CDR3 contains 14 residues. The CDR3, as DNA: TGTGCCAGCAGCTTAGTGGCAGCCACAGATACGCAGTATTTT. Its protein is CASSLVAATDTQYF.

The chain couples TRBV20-1 to TRBJ2-2, with a possible D match to TRBD1 (5 bases). Germline CDR1 and CDR2: DFQATT and SNEGSKA (reference sequence). CDR3 length: 14 residues. V was shortened by 3 bases and J by 4 bases, with 12 bases between the two germline ends. This chain's CDR3 is CSASRGASTGELFF. For the CDR3, the DNA is TGCAGTGCTAGTAGGGGTGCGTCCACCGGGGAGCTGTTTTTT.

J is TRBJ1-3 and V is TRBV6-1; 10 bases are shared with TRBD1. Unmatched junction bases numbered 21, after V lost 6 bases and J lost 4 bases. Germline V gives CDR1 MNHNS, CDR2 SASEGT. The CDR3 extends over 20 amino acids. This CDR3 is CASSRGGTGALISSGNTIYF. CDR3 nucleotides: TGTGCCAGCAGCCGCGGGGGGACAGGGGCGCTCATAAGCTCCGGAAACACCATATATTTT.

In its sample, this clonotype was seen many times. The genes are TRBV6-1 and TRBJ2-2; the D gene is possibly TRBD2 (6 bases). Germline V gives CDR1 MNHNS, CDR2 SASEGT. V was shortened by 5 bases and J by 5 bases, with 18 bases between the two germline ends. The CDR3 totals 16 residues. The CDR3 reads CASSSITGTGTGELFF. The CDR3 coding sequence is TGTGCCAGCAGTTCGATAACCGGGACTGGGACCGGGGAGCTGTTTTTT.

The V call is TRBV7-9, the J call TRBJ2-3, with a weak D call TRBD1 (6 bases). V was clipped by 1 base and J by 5 bases, with 19 bases between them. There are 17 residues in the CDR3. Per the germline V gene, CDR1 is SEHNR and CDR2 is FQNEAQ (reference sequence). CDR3 amino acids: CASSLGGHAVLGDTQYF. In DNA, the CDR3 is TGTGCCAGCAGCTTAGGGGGACACGCCGTTTTGGGAGATACGCAGTATTTT. The variable domain in full, with the rest retrieved from reference TRBV7-9 and TRBJ2-3, is DTGVSQNPRHKITKRGQNVTFRCDPISEHNRLYWYRQTLGQGPEFLTYFQNEAQLEKSRLLSDRFSAERPKGSFSTLEIQRTEQGDSAMYLCASSLGGHAVLGDTQYFGPGTRLTVL.

The rearrangement joins TRBV6-5 to TRBJ2-1, with 8 positions matching TRBD2. Germline V CDR1 and CDR2: MNHEY, SVGAGI. Trimming removed 2 bases from V and 2 bases from J; junction bases left unmatched: 11. CDR3 size: 18 residues. The CDR3 DNA reads as TGTGCCAGCAGTTACCACTCAATCAGCGGGAGCCCCTACAATGAGCAGTTCTTC. Translated: CASSYHSISGSPYNEQFF.

Comments on this clonotype: A read error may be the cause here, since a much bigger clone is one base away. The chain has TRBV30 and TRBJ2-1, with unresolved D. V gave up 3 bases and J gave up 2 bases, with 11 bases separating them. The germline CDR1 and CDR2 sequences are GTSNPN and SVGIG (reference sequence). The CDR3 runs 14 residues. CDR3 amino acids: CAWRGPRPYNEQFF. For the CDR3, the DNA is TGTGCCTGGAGGGGCCCCCGCCCCTACAATGAGCAGTTCTTC.